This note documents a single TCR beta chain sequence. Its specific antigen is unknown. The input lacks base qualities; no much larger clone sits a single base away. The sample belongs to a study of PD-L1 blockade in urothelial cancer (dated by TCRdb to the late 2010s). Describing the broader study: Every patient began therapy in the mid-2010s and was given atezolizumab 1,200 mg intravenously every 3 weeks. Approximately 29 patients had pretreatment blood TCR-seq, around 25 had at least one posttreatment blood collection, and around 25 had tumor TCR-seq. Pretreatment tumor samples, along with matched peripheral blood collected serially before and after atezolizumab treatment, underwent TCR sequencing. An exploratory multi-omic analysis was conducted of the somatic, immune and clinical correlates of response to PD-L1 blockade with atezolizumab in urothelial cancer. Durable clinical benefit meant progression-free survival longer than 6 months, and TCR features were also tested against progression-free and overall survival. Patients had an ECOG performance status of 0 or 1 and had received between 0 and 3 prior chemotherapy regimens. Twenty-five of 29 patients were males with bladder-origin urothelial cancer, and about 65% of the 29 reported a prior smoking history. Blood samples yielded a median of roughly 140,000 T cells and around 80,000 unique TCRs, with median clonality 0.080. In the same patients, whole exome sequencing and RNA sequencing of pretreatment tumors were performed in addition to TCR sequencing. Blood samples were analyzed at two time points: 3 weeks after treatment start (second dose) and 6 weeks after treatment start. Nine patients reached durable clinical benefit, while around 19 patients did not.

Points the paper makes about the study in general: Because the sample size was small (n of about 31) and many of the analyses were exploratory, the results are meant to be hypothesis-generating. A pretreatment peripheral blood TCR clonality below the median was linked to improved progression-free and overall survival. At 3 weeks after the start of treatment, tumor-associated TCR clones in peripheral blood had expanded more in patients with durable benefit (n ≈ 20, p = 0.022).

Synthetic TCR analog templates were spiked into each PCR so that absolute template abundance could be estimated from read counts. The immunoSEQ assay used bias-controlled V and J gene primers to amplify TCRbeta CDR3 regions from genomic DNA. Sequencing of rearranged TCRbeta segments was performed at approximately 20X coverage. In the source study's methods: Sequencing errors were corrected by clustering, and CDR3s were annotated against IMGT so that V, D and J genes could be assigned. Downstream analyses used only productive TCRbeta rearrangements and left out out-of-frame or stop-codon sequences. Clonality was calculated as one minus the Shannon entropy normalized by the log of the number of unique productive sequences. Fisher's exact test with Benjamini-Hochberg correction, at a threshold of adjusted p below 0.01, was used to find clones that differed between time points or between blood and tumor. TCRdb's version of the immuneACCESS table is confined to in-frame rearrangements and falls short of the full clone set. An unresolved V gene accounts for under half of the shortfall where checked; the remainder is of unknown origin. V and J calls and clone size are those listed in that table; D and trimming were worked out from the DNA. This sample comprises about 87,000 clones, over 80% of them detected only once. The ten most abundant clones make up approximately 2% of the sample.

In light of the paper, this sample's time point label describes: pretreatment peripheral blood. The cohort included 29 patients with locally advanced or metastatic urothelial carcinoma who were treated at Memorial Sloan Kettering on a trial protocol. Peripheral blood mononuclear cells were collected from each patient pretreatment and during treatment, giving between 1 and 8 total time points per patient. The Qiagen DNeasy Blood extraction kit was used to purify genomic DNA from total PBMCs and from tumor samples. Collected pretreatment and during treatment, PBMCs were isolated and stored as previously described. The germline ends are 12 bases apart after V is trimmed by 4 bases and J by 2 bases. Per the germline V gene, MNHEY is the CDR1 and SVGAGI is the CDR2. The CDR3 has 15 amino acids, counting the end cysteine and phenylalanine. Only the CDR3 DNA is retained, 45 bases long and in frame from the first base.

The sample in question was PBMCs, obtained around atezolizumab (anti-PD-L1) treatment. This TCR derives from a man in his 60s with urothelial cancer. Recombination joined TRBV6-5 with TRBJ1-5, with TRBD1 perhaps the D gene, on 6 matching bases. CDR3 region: CASSLTGRGNQPQHF. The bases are TGTGCCAGCAGTTTGACAGGTCGAGGCAATCAGCCCCAGCATTTT.